The next 5 T cell receptor beta chains were all read from a single sample in a study of shared clonotypes between healthy human individuals. Clones were sequenced by immunoSEQ multiplex PCR, and TCRdb holds only the in-frame ones, with some missing. The sample contains some 1 million clones, about 70% of which appear only once. The source material was memory CD4+ T cells sorted from blood. The subset is: CD45RA-negative fraction. All receptors derive from a man aged 18 to 29 in good health.

As to this clone: Other DNA sequences within the sample encode an identical CDR3. V gene TRBV6-5 combines with J gene TRBJ1-2; 8 bases fit TRBD1. V trimming: 6 bases; J trimming: 5 bases; junction bases outside the gene matches: 5. The CDR3 has 13 residues. From germline, CDR1 is MNHEY and CDR2 SVGAGI. Here the CDR3 DNA reads TGTGCCAGCAGCCCGGACAGGGTTTATGGCTACACCTTC. Protein sequence: CASSPDRVYGYTF.

The V and J genes are TRBV27 and TRBJ2-5, with D possibly called TRBD1 or TRBD2 (6 bases each). The CDR3 is 15 residues long. Trimming took 4 bases from V and 4 from J, leaving 16 bases between them. CDR1 MNHEY and CDR2 SMNVEV come from the germline V gene (reference sequence). The CDR3 protein is CASSSPGGGGETQYF. In DNA, the CDR3 is TGTGCCAGCAGTTCCCCTGGAGGGGGTGGAGAGACCCAGTACTTC.

The gene calls are TRBV6-1 and TRBJ2-5; D gene unclear. The V end was cut by 6 bases, the J end by 4 bases, with 15 bases between. Germline-derived CDR1 and CDR2 are MNHNS and SASEGT. CDR3 length: 14 residues. CDR3 residues: CASRAGPDRETQYF. The CDR3 DNA is TGTGCCAGCAGGGCCGGACCGGATAGAGAGACCCAGTACTTC.

This chain links TRBV15 with TRBJ1-3; no firm D call. This CDR3 is built from 15 residues. The germline V and J ends were trimmed by 1 base and 2 bases, with 9 bases remaining between them. CDR1 is LNHNV and CDR2 is YYDKDF in the germline V gene (reference sequence). CDR3 bases: TGTGCCACCAGCAGAGGAGGACTTACTGGAAACACCATATATTTT. Translated, it gives CATSRGGLTGNTIYF.

This clone was counted a few times. V is TRBV11-2 and J is TRBJ2-2; D is unresolved. The germline gives CDR1 SGHAT, CDR2 FQNNGV. V shed 5 bases and J shed 7 bases, with 8 bases lying between them. CDR3 length: 12 residues. CDR3 residues: CASSAWDGELFF. CDR3 DNA: TGTGCCAGCAGCGCATGGGACGGGGAGCTGTTTTTT.